The clone carrying this T cell receptor (beta chain) came up many times. Its antigen is currently unknown. This entry is derived from a study of neurological immune-mediated disorders. The cDNA came from 5'RACE, which used 10-nucleotide random UMIs. A single record per CDR3 protein comes from TCRdb applying MiXCR to the 5' RACE reads. The data contain fewer than 90,000 distinct CDR3 sequences, 10% of them singletons. The CDR3 spans 16 residues. In germline, CDR1 is MNHEY, CDR2 SVGEGT. V gave up 5 bases and J gave up 5 bases, with 18 bases separating them. The time point is: longitudinal time-point 1 (baseline). From 2 million PBMCs stored at -80 C, the unsorted libraries were generated. Findings of the study overall: None of the CDR3 amino acid sequences of expanded clones were shared across subjects, and this suggested private repertoires in all groups.

The sample was PBMCs. The chain combines TRBV6-2 or TRBV6-3 with TRBJ2-2; D is possibly TRBD2 (5 bases). This sequence was found in a man aged 25 to 40 in good health. The CDR3 sequence: CASSPRSRGLTGELFF. CDR3 DNA: TGTGCCAGCAGTCCCCGATCCCGGGGATTGACCGGGGAGCTGTTTTTT.